This T cell receptor beta chain was obtained from a study of PD-1 blockade in mismatch repair-deficient tumors. Study-level information: Enrolled about 2012-2016, patients had progressing, pretreated mismatch repair-deficient cancers of approximately 13 types. Regarding the study as a whole: After pembrolizumab, tumor-resident clones rose rapidly, then generally contracted before radiologic responses.

This table comes from immunoSEQ multiplex PCR, and its TCRdb copy is limited to in-frame clones, with some not included. Of about 15,000 clones listed, approximately 80% were seen once; the top ten hold 9.5% to 12%. A note on this clone: The antigen is not known.

The V gene's germline CDR1 is MNHEY and CDR2 SMNVEV (reference sequence). CDR3 length: 14 residues. V dropped 2 bases and J dropped 0 bases, with 7 bases sitting between them. Time point specified: roughly ten-day in vitro stimulation with candidate neoantigen peptide 5. About 7 ELISpot-reactive neoantigen peptides each drove an approximately ten-day in vitro stimulation. The receptor comes from an adult with mismatch repair-deficient cancer. The source material was cells cultured in vitro, sampled from a patient treated with pembrolizumab. The chain employs TRBV27 and TRBJ2-5; D is unclear. The CDR3 loop is CASSLTANQETQYF. Here the CDR3 DNA reads TGTGCCAGCAGTTTAACGGCTAACCAAGAGACCCAGTACTTC.